Each of the 19 T cell receptor beta chains below was sequenced from the same sample in a study of T cell responses to AZD1222 COVID-19 vaccine. This table comes from immunoSEQ multiplex PCR, and its TCRdb copy is limited to in-frame clones, with some not included. Here the sample spans approximately 81,000 clones, 80% to 90% being singletons. The sequencing used peripheral blood, collected 28 days after the second AZD1222 dose. The origin of the receptors is an adult who received the AZD1222 COVID-19 vaccine.

The chain carries TRBV30 and TRBJ2-7; a weak D match, TRBD1 (5 bases). CDR1 is GTSNPN and CDR2 is SVGIG in the germline V gene (reference sequence). With 4 bases removed from V and 3 bases from J, the gap between germline ends came to 7 bases. This CDR3 contains 11 residues. CDR3 DNA: TGTGCCTGGACAGACAGCTACGAGCAGTACTTC. It encodes CAWTDSYEQYF.

For the CDR3, the DNA is TGTGCCAGCAAATTAGCGAGCCCAGTGGGGTACGAGCAGTACTTC. Translated: CASKLASPVGYEQYF. This chain uses TRBV27 with TRBJ2-7, with D possibly being TRBD2 (5 bases). The CDR3 length is 15 residues. Germline assignment: CDR1 MNHEY and CDR2 SMNVEV (reference sequence). V lost 7 bases and J 4 bases, leaving 20 bases between the germline ends.

The rearrangement links TRBV6-5 to TRBJ2-7; possible D gene TRBD2, 5 bases. Germline V gives CDR1 MNHEY, CDR2 SVGAGI. Deletions cut 8 bases from V and 3 bases from J, with 11 bases between. The CDR3 is made up of 12 amino acids. CDR3 sequence: CASGSGFYEQYF. Written as DNA, the CDR3 is TGTGCCAGCGGATCGGGGTTCTACGAGCAGTACTTC.

CDR3 sequence (DNA): TGTGCCAGCAGTTTAGGGCAGGGGCCGAAAGCTTTCTTT. Translating it yields CASSLGQGPKAFF. The V and J genes are TRBV28 and TRBJ1-1, with D possibly being TRBD1 (6 bases). Germline V lookup: CDR1 MDHEN, CDR2 SYDVKM. Trimming pared 2 bases from V and 9 bases from J, leaving 13 bases between. The CDR3 length is 13 residues.

V gene TRBV7-8 combines with J gene TRBJ2-7; D unresolved. The germline V and J ends were trimmed by 5 bases and 6 bases, with 17 bases remaining between them. Germline V gives CDR1 SGHVS, CDR2 FQNEAQ. The CDR3 consists of 14 residues. The CDR3 is CASSPDRLLSEQYF. The DNA for the CDR3 is TGTGCCAGCAGCCCGGATAGATTACTAAGCGAGCAGTACTTC.

The CDR3 DNA reads TGTGCCAGCAGCCGACCGGGACTTACCGCCTACGAGCAGTACTTC. It yields the protein CASSRPGLTAYEQYF. The chain links TRBV28 to TRBJ2-7; tentatively, D is TRBD2 (6 bases). CDR3 length: 15 amino acids. Per germline, CDR1 MDHEN and CDR2 SYDVKM. The germline V and J ends were trimmed by 6 bases and 2 bases, with 17 bases remaining between them.

The V gene is TRBV5-4, the J gene TRBJ1-3, with 7 positions matching TRBD1. The V gene end was trimmed by 2 bases and the J gene end by 2 bases; junction bases not matched to a gene: 1. Germline CDR1 reads SGHNT; CDR2 reads YYREEE (reference sequence). This CDR3 has 14 residues. CDR3 sequence (DNA): TGTGCCAGCAGCTTCGGGACAGCTGGAAACACCATATATTTT. It is translated as CASSFGTAGNTIYF.

The rearrangement joins TRBV7-3 to TRBJ1-1; no clear D. CDR1 and CDR2 from the germline V gene are SGHTA and FQGTGA. V was pared by 3 bases and J by 1 base, with 9 bases between. This CDR3 is 14 amino acids long. CDR3 residues: CASSFRTENTEAFF. The CDR3 coding sequence is TGTGCCAGCAGCTTCCGAACAGAGAACACTGAAGCTTTCTTT.

The V call is TRBV19, the J call TRBJ2-7; 7 bases are shared with TRBD1. V gave up 0 bases and J gave up 6 bases; unmatched junction bases: 14. Germline CDR1 and CDR2: LNHDA and SQIVND (reference sequence). The CDR3 has 17 amino acids. CDR3 DNA: TGTGCCAGTAGTATAGATCGAATTCAGGACAGGAGTATCGAGCAGTACTTC. It translates to CASSIDRIQDRSIEQYF. Full variable domain (outside the CDR3, taken from reference TRBV19 and TRBJ2-7): DGGITQSPKYLFRKEGQNVTLSCEQNLNHDAMYWYRQDPGQGLRLIYYSQIVNDFQKGDIAEGYSVSREKKESFPLTVTSAQKNPTAFYLCASSIDRIQDRSIEQYFGPGTRLTVT.

The rearrangement uses TRBV15 and TRBJ1-4, with a possible D match to TRBD1 (5 bases). In germline, CDR1 is LNHNV, CDR2 YYDKDF (reference sequence). V lost 0 bases and J lost 1, with 18 bases in between. The CDR3 contains 19 residues. Here the CDR3 reads CATSRDARLGVRTNEKLFF. DNA of the CDR3: TGTGCCACCAGCAGAGACGCCAGGTTGGGGGTACGAACTAATGAAAAACTGTTTTTT.

The chain has TRBV21-1 and TRBJ2-1; TRBD2, the table's D call, was not compared with the DNA. TRBV21-1 is reported as a pseudogene. The CDR3 is 16 amino acids. The CDR3 coding sequence is TGTGCCAGCAGCAAAGAGGCTAGCGGGAGCTACAATGAGCAGTTCTTC. It specifies CASSKEASGSYNEQFF.

This clone was seen only a few times. V usage is TRBV28 and J usage is TRBJ1-1; a possible D gene is TRBD1 (5 bases). V lost 3 bases and J lost 8, with 10 bases in between. Germline CDR1 reads MDHEN; CDR2 reads SYDVKM. This CDR3 region has 12 residues. This CDR3 is CASSFFRGEAFF. CDR3 sequence (DNA): TGTGCCAGCAGTTTTTTTAGGGGCGAAGCTTTCTTT.

The chain carries TRBV20-1 and TRBJ2-7, with 7 bases identical to TRBD1. V shed 5 bases, J shed 3 bases, and the junction held 1 base outside the gene matches. Germline V gene data show CDR1 as DFQATT and CDR2 as SNEGSKA (reference sequence). The CDR3 consists of 11 residues. As DNA, the CDR3 is TGCAGTGCTTGGGACAGCTACGAGCAGTACTTC. Translation: CSAWDSYEQYF.

CDR3 in DNA: TGTGCCAGCAGACCCATCTCCCGTGTTTCTCGGGGGGACATTCAGTACTTC. Its translation is CASRPISRVSRGDIQYF. V and J are TRBV28 and TRBJ2-4; 7 bases agree with TRBD2. V gave up 6 bases and J gave up 8 bases; unmatched junction bases: 19. Germline assignment: CDR1 MDHEN and CDR2 SYDVKM. The CDR3 totals 17 residues.

This rearrangement joins TRBV27 to TRBJ1-2; D is uncertain. The CDR3 consists of 17 residues. From germline, CDR1 is MNHEY and CDR2 SMNVEV (reference sequence). Trimming removed 6 bases at V and 1 base at J, with 21 bases between. This CDR3 is CASSTPGWTQINYGYTF. Here the CDR3 DNA reads TGTGCCAGCAGCACGCCGGGGTGGACCCAGATTAACTATGGCTACACCTTC.

The DNA of the CDR3 is TGTGCTACCAAACAGGGATTGTTCTCTGGAAACACCATATATTTT. Translation gives CATKQGLFSGNTIYF. The rearrangement joins TRBV28 to TRBJ1-3, with TRBD1 as a possible D gene (6 bases). In germline, CDR1 is MDHEN, CDR2 SYDVKM. CDR3 length: 15 amino acids.

This clone appeared a few times. The rearrangement uses TRBV10-3 and TRBJ1-6; no firm D call. Trimming took off 8 bases at V and 4 bases at J, with 6 bases between the two ends. CDR1 and CDR2 from the germline V gene are ENHRY and SYGVKD. The CDR3 is 12 amino acids. The DNA of the CDR3 is TGTGCCATCGGCACTTATAATTCACCCCTCCACTTT. This sequence encodes CAIGTYNSPLHF.

This clone was seen a handful of times. The rearrangement uses TRBV11-2 and TRBJ2-2; 15 bases agree with TRBD2. The germline gives CDR1 SGHAT, CDR2 FQNNGV. V lost 4 bases to trimming and J lost 5 bases; unmatched junction nucleotides: 2. The CDR3 sequence is 16 residues long. CDR3 coding DNA: TGTGCCAGCAGCTCAGGACTAGCGGGAGGGACCGGGGAGCTGTTTTTT. As protein: CASSSGLAGGTGELFF.

The chain links TRBV19 to TRBJ1-1; D is perhaps TRBD1 (6 bases). Germline V gives CDR1 LNHDA, CDR2 SQIVND (reference sequence). V gave up 5 bases and J gave up 1 base, with 14 bases separating them. The CDR3 spans 15 residues. CDR3 protein: CASSSPTGRNTEAFF. The CDR3 nucleotides are TGTGCCAGTAGTTCGCCCACAGGGCGGAACACTGAAGCTTTCTTT.